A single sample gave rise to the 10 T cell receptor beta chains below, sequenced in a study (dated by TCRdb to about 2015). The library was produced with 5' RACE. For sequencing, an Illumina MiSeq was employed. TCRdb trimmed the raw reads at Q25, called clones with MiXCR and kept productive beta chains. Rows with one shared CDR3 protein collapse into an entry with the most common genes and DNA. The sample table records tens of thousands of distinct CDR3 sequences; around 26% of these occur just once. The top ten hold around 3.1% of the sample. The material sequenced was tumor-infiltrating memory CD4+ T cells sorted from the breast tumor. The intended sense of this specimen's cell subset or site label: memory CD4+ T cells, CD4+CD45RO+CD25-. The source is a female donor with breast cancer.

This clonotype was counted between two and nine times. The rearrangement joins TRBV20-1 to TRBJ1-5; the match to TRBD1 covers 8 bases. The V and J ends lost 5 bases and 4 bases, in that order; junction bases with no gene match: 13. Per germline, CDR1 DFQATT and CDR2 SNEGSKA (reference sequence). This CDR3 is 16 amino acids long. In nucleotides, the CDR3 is TGCAGTGCTTCAACCTTAGACAGGGGAAGAAATCAGCCCCAGCATTTT. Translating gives CSASTLDRGRNQPQHF.

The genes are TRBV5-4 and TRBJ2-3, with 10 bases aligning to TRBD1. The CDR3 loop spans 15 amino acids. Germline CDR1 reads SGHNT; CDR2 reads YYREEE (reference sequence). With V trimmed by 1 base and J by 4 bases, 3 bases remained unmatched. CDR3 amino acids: CASSLRQGAADTQYF. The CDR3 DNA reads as TGTGCCAGCAGCTTGAGACAGGGGGCGGCAGATACGCAGTATTTT.

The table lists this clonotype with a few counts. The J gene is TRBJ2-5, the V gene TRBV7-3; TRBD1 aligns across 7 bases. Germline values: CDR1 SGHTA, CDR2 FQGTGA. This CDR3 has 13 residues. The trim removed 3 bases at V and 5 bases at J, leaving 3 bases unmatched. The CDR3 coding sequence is TGTGCCAGCAGCTTCGGGACAGTCGAGACCCAGTACTTC. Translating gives CASSFGTVETQYF. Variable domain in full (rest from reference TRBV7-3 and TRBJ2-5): GAGVSQTPSNKVTEKGKYVELRCDPISGHTALYWYRQSLGQGPEFLIYFQGTGAADDSGLPNDRFFAVRPEGSVSTLKIQRTERGDSAVYLCASSFGTVETQYFGPGTRLLVL.

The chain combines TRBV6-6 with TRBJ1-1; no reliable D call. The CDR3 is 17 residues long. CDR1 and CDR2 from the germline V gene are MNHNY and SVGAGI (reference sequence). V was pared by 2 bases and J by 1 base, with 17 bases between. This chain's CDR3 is CASSYLNTRPSNTEAFF. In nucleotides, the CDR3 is TGTGCCAGCAGTTACCTCAACACCCGCCCCTCGAACACTGAAGCTTTCTTT.

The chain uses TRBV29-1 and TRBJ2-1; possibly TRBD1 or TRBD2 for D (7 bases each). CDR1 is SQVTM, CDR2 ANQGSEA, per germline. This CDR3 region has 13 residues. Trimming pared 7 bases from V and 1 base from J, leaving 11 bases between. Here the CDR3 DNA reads TGCAGCGCCCAGGGGGGGTCCTACAATGAGCAGTTCTTC. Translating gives CSAQGGSYNEQFF.

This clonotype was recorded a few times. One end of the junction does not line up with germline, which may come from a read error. The CDR3 loop reads CSARDSQGRVNTF. CDR3 sequence (DNA): TGCAGTGCTAGAGATTCCCAGGGAAGAGTGAACACTTTC. V and J are TRBV20-1 and TRBJ1-2, with a possible D match to TRBD1 (5 bases). The length of the CDR3 is 13 residues. Germline CDR1 and CDR2: DFQATT and SNEGSKA (reference sequence).

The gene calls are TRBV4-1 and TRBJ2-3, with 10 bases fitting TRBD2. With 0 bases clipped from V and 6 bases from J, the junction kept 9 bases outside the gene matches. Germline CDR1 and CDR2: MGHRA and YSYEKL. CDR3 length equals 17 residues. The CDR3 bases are TGCGCCAGCAGCCAAGATATAGCGGGAGGCTTGAGCGATACGCAGTATTTT. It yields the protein CASSQDIAGGLSDTQYF.

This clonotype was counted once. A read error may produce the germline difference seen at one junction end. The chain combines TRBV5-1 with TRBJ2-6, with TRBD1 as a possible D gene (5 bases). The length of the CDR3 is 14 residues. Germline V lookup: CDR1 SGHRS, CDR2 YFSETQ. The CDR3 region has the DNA TGCGCCAGCAGAGAACTCTCTGGGGCCAACGCCCTGACTTTC. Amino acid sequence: CASRELSGANALTF.

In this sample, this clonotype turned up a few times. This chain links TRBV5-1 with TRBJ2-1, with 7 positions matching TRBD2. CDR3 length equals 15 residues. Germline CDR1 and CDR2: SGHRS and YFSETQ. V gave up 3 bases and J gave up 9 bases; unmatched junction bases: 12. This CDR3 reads CASSWGGEAASEQFF. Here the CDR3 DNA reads TGCGCCAGCAGCTGGGGGGGGGAGGCCGCCAGTGAGCAGTTCTTC. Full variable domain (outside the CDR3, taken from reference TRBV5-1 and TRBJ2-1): KAGVTQTPRYLIKTRGQQVTLSCSPISGHRSVSWYQQTPGQGLQFLFEYFSETQRNKGNFPGRFSGRQFSNSRSEMNVSTLELGDSALYLCASSWGGEAASEQFFGPGTRLTVL.

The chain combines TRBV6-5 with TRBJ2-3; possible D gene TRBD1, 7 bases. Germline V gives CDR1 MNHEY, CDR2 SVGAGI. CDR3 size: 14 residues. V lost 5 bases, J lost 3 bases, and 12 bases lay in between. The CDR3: CASSNRGGTDTQYF. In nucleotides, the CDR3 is TGTGCCAGCAGTAACAGGGGAGGTACAGATACGCAGTATTTT.